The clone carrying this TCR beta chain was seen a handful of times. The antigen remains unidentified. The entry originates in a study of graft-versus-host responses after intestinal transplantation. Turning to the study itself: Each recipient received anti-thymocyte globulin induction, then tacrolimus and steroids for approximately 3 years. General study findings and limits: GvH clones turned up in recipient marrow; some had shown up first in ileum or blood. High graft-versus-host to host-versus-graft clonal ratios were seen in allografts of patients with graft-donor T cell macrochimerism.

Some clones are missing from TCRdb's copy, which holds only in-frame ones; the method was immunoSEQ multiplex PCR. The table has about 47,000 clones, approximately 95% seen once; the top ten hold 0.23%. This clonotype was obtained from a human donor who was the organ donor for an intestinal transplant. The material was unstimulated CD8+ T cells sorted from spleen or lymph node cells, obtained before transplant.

The CDR3 DNA follows: TGCGCCAGCAGCCAAGACGGAGGCGGGCTTTACGAGCAGTACTTC. It encodes CASSQDGGGLYEQYF. The chain carries TRBV4-3 and TRBJ2-7; TRBD2 is a possible D gene (5 bases). V gave up 0 bases and J gave up 4 bases, with 13 bases separating them. Germline assignment: CDR1 LGHNA and CDR2 YSLEER. The CDR3 runs to 15 residues.